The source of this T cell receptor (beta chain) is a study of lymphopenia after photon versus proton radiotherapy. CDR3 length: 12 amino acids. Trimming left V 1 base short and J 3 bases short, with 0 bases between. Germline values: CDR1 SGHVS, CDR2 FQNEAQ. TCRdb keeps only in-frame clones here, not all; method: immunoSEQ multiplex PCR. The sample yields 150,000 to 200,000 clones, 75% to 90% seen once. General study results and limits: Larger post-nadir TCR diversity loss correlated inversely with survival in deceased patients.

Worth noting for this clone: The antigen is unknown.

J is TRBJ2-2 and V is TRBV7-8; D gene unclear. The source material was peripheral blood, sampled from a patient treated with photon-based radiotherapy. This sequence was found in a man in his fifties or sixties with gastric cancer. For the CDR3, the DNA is TGTGCCAGCAGCTTAGACACCGGGGAGCTGTTTTTT. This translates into CASSLDTGELFF. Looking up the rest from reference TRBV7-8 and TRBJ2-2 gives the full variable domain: GAGVSQSPRYKVAKRGQDVALRCDPISGHVSLFWYQQALGQGPEFLTYFQNEAQLDKSGLPSDRFFAERPEGSVSTLKIQRTQQEDSAVYLCASSLDTGELFFGEGSRLTVL.